The following is a T cell receptor (beta chain) sequence with its context. It has no known antigen specificity. At one of its ends the junction is not consistent with the germline gene, which may arise from a read error. This sample also contains other DNA sequences that code for the same CDR3. The library relied on the immunoSEQ multiplex PCR assay. For the multiplex PCR, a mixture combining 60 forward primers for TCR Vbeta segments and 13 reverse primers for TCR Jbeta segments was used. Amplification of the CDR3 region of rearranged TCR beta genes was performed with a multiplex PCR assay on genomic DNA. The amplified TCR beta libraries were sequenced on the Illumina HiSeq System as 87-base-pair reads. Processing in the source paper ran as follows. Across the 600 to 700 repertoires, a later analysis counted around 80 million unique TCR beta chains, roughly 11 million of which were shared by at least two donors. A nearest-neighbor algorithm error-corrected the raw reads and collapsed the reads into unique sequences, merging closely related sequences to remove PCR and sequencing errors. Alignment of CDR3 sequences to IMGT reference sequences was used to assign V, D and J gene segments. Each retained sequence needed at least a six-nucleotide match to both a V gene segment and a J gene segment. A rearrangement was called productive if the CDR3 had no stop codons and remained in frame with V and J, and every other rearrangement was called non-productive. CDR3 was defined by IMGT convention, running from the second conserved V-encoded cysteine to the conserved J-encoded phenylalanine. The earlier analysis of fewer than 700 of the donors excluded sequences that lacked an unambiguous match to a single V gene segment. In an earlier analysis of several hundred of the donors, a V segment was called functional when productive rearrangements were above 56.7%, and segregating when the standard deviation between donors exceeded 5%. A statistical classification framework was built for diagnosing cytomegalovirus status from the catalog of TCR beta chain sequences. In a later analysis, TCR nucleotide sequences were compared against IMGT/GENE-DB human TR gene sequences so that V and J genes could be assigned. A later analysis assigned CDR3 sequences and most-parsimonious VDJ recombination scenarios with the TCRdist pipeline. In a later analysis, each TCR beta chain was defined by its CDR3 amino acid sequence together with its V-gene family, and reads lacking a unique V-gene family were excluded. As a way to deal with suspected cross-contamination and a sequencing artifact, a later analysis dropped 592 nucleotide sequences that were highly shared and had low generation probability. In a later analysis, a clonal expansion index for each public chain was calculated from normalized within-repertoire ranks of inferred template counts. In a later analysis, generation probabilities were computed with a VDJ recombination model fitted to out-of-frame rearrangements, and the resulting probabilities were checked against IGoR. A later analysis scored TCR-TCR, TCR-HLA and TCR-CMV co-occurrence with hypergeometric tests, applying a repertoire-size bias correction to TCR pairs. A later analysis estimated false discovery rates by permuting HLA or CMV assignments 20 times. A later analysis grouped co-occurring TCRs with DBSCAN, adding TCRdist sequence similarity when clustering within HLA-allele-positive subsets. Co-occurrence clustering excluded repertoires with fewer than 30,000 or more than 120,000 public chains, plus five with anomalous nucleotide sharing. TCRdb carries this immuneACCESS record with in-frame sequences only. Its versions omit some clonotypes, under half of them owing to an unresolved V gene in the studies checked, with the rest unexplained. Clone size and V and J calls were adopted from that table, with D and trimming inferred from the DNA. Across this sample there are 78,000 or so clones, with approximately 62% seen only once. 4% to 4.5% of the sample goes to the ten largest clones.

Inclusive of the bounding cysteine and phenylalanine, the CDR3 is 15 residues long. Of all the DNA, just the CDR3 is kept, 45 bases in frame from base 1. For CDR1 and CDR2, the germline V gene lists ENHRY and SYGVKD. This specimen comes from a study of cytomegalovirus exposure and HLA in healthy donors (dated by TCRdb to about 2017). For the study in its entirety: According to an earlier analysis of 550 to 700 of the donors, some 170 million T cells yielded 117 million unique TCR beta sequences and approximately 300 Gb of sequence data. Approximately 310 gigabases of sequencing data and tens of millions of unique TCR sequences were included in an early release covering several hundred HLA-typed donors. Donor age, sex, ethnicity and CMV serostatus were compiled alongside the repertoire data. The study profiled the T cell repertoires of 500 to 800 subjects by immunosequencing and related them to cytomegalovirus serostatus. Both class I and class II loci were covered by HLA typing, at four-digit resolution. The study was designed to test whether signatures of past pathogen exposure could be identified by cataloging public T cell receptors. The genetic ancestry cluster associated with self-reported Caucasian donors included about 84% of the 350 to 500 genotyped donors. Five DR-DQ haplotypes were treated as single units for association and clustering because of strong linkage in the cohort. Along with the roughly 710-subject first cohort, a separate validation cohort of around 120 different subjects was used. A later genetic analysis took genome-wide SNP genotypes for about three fifths of the 666 donors and used that subset as a discovery cohort. In a later analysis, previously published TCR beta repertoires from some 640 donors were re-analyzed and high-resolution HLA genotyping was added so that TCR occurrence patterns could be studied. Among 300 to 500 genotyped donors of the cohort, an average of approximately 200,000 unique TCR beta nucleotide sequences was sequenced per donor, of which roughly 18% were non-productive. Rather than drawing on any new phenotypic data, the later analysis identified candidate immune exposures from TCR beta sequences and the way those sequences occurred across donors. The study combined high-throughput TCR immunosequencing, statistical association of individual TCRs with disease status, and machine learning to predict cytomegalovirus infection status. Typing coverage varied by locus: roughly 629-630 donors for A, B, C, DRB1 and DQB1; approximately 520 for DQA1; over 600 for DPA1; approximately 450 for DPB1. An earlier analysis of several hundred of the donors applied high-throughput TCR beta sequencing to assess whether each TCR beta V gene segment acted as functional or pseudogenic. Every discovery cohort repertoire had been produced on one sequencing platform. Beyond this particular receptor, the publication reports: Compared with equally common non-associated chains, HLA-associated TCR beta chains in a later analysis were more clonally expanded and had lower generation probabilities. A later genetic analysis associated a missense DCLRE1C variant with V-gene and J-gene trimming of TCR beta chains, and an independent cohort replicated the association. A cluster of highly shared sequence variants was judged likely to be a technical artifact of the sequencing pipeline. Some IMGT-functional V segments, including TRBV6-2 and TRBV6-3, could not be distinguished by the 87-base-pair reads and were therefore excluded. According to a later analysis, TCR association rates differed among HLA loci, with DRB1 alleles showing the most associated TCRs and HLA-C alleles showing the fewest. A further reported finding was that TCR beta sequences accurately predicted the HLA-A and HLA-B alleles for most subjects in the first cohort. The cohort was sequenced for TCR beta chains only, and without alpha or paired-chain data the features that could be detected were limited. In an earlier analysis of some 540 of the donors, most TCR beta V segments appeared in productive rearrangements about 87% or about 30% of the time, broadly matching IMGT annotations. Correlated functional status among segregating V segments might be attributable to linkage disequilibrium, but an unknown experimental factor could not be ruled out. A few of the identified cytomegalovirus-associated TCR beta chains were confirmed in vitro to be specific for cytomegalovirus antigens. In a later analysis, several top co-occurrence clusters were reported to appear linked to parvovirus B19, influenza, CMV and Epstein-Barr virus. Compared with the roughly 700-donor mean, donors in an Asian-associated ancestry cluster had fewer N-insertions in productive TCRs, according to a later genetic analysis. The authors suggested that the approach could potentially be generalized to other disease states and immunological phenotypes. The classifier was reported to diagnose cytomegalovirus status with high specificity and sensitivity in both the original cohort and the validation cohort. Because HLA typing was missing for some donors at each locus, association tests included only the typed subset. Most TCR sequences were observed very rarely across donors, whereas some public TCRs were present in many individuals. The presence/absence analyses assumed that sequencing depth was roughly uniform across donors, and that assumption may not be true. The only immune exposure information available for the cohort was CMV serostatus. When HLA alleles, especially DR and DQ, strongly co-occurred, TCR associations were difficult to assign to individual alleles. According to a later analysis, most CMV-associated TCR beta chains appeared to be HLA-restricted, and the HLA associations seemed to be driven largely by CMV exposure. Because counts were too low, about 15 rarely observed V segments, including chromosome 9 orphons, were left out of the earlier analysis of approximately 500 of the donors. The study listed 164 TCR beta chains as associated with cytomegalovirus. In a later analysis, 16,951 TCR beta sequences were associated with specific HLA alleles at a false discovery rate of 0.05.

The cohort comprised some 730 healthy bone marrow donors. At the time of sampling, all cohort members were nominally healthy, though unrecorded immune exposures were likely present. The donor was CMV seropositive and was included in the group of some 290 seropositive cohort members. Each donor provided a peripheral blood sample, and peripheral blood mononuclear cells were used for TCR beta sequencing. Genomic DNA was extracted from the blood cell samples with the Qiagen DNeasy Blood Extraction Kit. Source material: PBMCs. This chain is built from TRBV10-3 and TRBJ1-5; a tentative D match to TRBD1 spans 5 bases. This sequence originates from a male donor in good health and CMV-seropositive. For the CDR3, the sequence is CAISARGSSNQPQHF. Read as DNA, the sequence is TGTGCCATCAGTGCTCGGGGGAGCAGCAATCAGCCCCAGCACTTT.